This TCR beta chain comes out of a study of blood T cell repertoires in COVID-19. The authors' processing: How many nucleated cells were present was estimated from reference gene primer amplification. Produced via immunoSEQ multiplex PCR; TCRdb's table is partial and in-frame only. V and J calls and clone size are copied from that table; D and trimming were computed from the DNA. This table holds fewer than 250,000 clones, roughly nine tenths found once. The V gene's germline CDR1 is KGHSH and CDR2 LQKENI. This CDR3 is 18 amino acids long. V gave up 4 bases and J gave up 0 bases, with 19 bases separating them.

Sample: peripheral blood. The receptor was isolated from a woman in her 70s with acute or convalescent COVID-19. This rearrangement joins TRBV18 to TRBJ2-1, with D unclear. This chain's CDR3 is CASSRKDPTVSSYNEQFF. The DNA for the CDR3 is TGTGCCAGCTCACGTAAAGACCCGACTGTGAGCTCCTACAATGAGCAGTTCTTC.